The next 8 T cell receptor beta chains were all read from a single sample in a study of shared clonotypes between healthy human individuals. This table comes from immunoSEQ multiplex PCR, and its TCRdb copy is limited to in-frame clones, with some not included. Of around 700,000 clones listed, around two thirds were seen once; the top ten hold 1.5% to 2%. Sequencing was performed on memory CD4+ T cells sorted from blood. The subset: CD45RA-negative fraction. The receptors were gathered from a woman aged 25-40 years in good health.

The genes are TRBV28 and TRBJ2-1; 10 nucleotides align to TRBD1. Germline V gives CDR1 MDHEN, CDR2 SYDVKM. The CDR3 sequence is 18 residues long. Trimming cost V 6 bases and J 2 bases; bases outside gene matches: 13. CDR3 DNA sequence: TGTGCCAGCAGCACGGCCGCGACAGGGGGCCGAACCTACAATGAGCAGTTCTTC. This translates into CASSTAATGGRTYNEQFF.

The rearrangement uses TRBV7-6 and TRBJ2-3; D gene ambiguous. CDR1 and CDR2 from the germline V gene are SGHVS and FNYEAQ. The CDR3 consists of 14 residues. The ends were cut back, 5 bases at V and 3 bases at J, with 12 bases in the middle. The CDR3 coding sequence is TGTGCCAGCAGCCCCCTGACTCAGACAGATACGCAGTATTTT. Translating gives CASSPLTQTDTQYF.

A single count supports this clone. J is TRBJ1-5 and V is TRBV9; D is unresolved. Germline V lookup: CDR1 SGDLS, CDR2 YYNGEE. The CDR3 has 15 amino acids. V lost 0 bases, J lost 0 bases, and 7 bases lay in between. The CDR3 bases are TGTGCCAGCAGCGTAGAGGCAGATAGCAATCAGCCCCAGCATTTT. Translated, it gives CASSVEADSNQPQHF.

Concerning this clone itself: The same CDR3 can be traced to other DNA sequences in this sample. The chain uses TRBV19 and TRBJ2-7; D is ambiguous. Trimming removed 8 bases from V and 3 bases from J, with 11 bases in between. CDR3 size: 12 residues. Germline V gene sequence: CDR1 LNHDA, CDR2 SQIVND (reference sequence). CDR3 in DNA: TGTGCCAGTTCAACCGGAGACTACGAGCAGTACTTC. Encoded protein: CASSTGDYEQYF.

This clone was seen only a few times. This sequence joins TRBV5-4 and TRBJ2-1, with 11 positions matching TRBD2. The CDR3 covers 15 residues. V was clipped by 4 bases and J by 9 bases; unmatched bases: 9. Germline CDR1 reads SGHNT; CDR2 reads YYREEE (reference sequence). CDR3 amino acids: CASSILAGVEGEQFF. CDR3 coding DNA: TGTGCCAGCAGCATACTAGCGGGAGTAGAGGGTGAGCAGTTCTTC.

This chain connects TRBV7-3 to TRBJ2-1; maybe TRBD1 (6 bases). The CDR3 extends over 15 amino acids. Trimming removed 2 bases at V and 10 bases at J, with 18 bases between. The germline gives CDR1 SGHTA, CDR2 FQGTGA. The CDR3 sequence is CASSLRSKGVYEQFF. The CDR3 DNA is TGTGCCAGCAGCTTACGATCCAAGGGGGTTTACGAGCAGTTCTTC.

V and J are TRBV6-1 and TRBJ2-5; 7 bases are a match to TRBD2. The junction had 11 bases not matched to a gene; V was cut back by 10 bases and J by 0 bases. CDR1 is MNHNS and CDR2 is SASEGT in the germline V gene. The CDR3 covers 15 residues. CDR3 nucleotides: TGTGCCATCACCGCCTTTCGGGGGGACCAAGAGACCCAGTACTTC. Translated: CAITAFRGDQETQYF.

The chain recombines TRBV7-9 with TRBJ2-3, with 13 bases matching TRBD2. V lost 0 bases to trimming and J lost 5 bases; unmatched junction nucleotides: 5. Per germline, CDR1 SEHNR and CDR2 FQNEAQ (reference sequence). The CDR3 sequence is 17 residues long. In DNA, the CDR3 is TGTGCCAGCAGCTTAGCCGGGACTAGCGGGACGGAAGATACGCAGTATTTT. It yields the protein CASSLAGTSGTEDTQYF.